This T cell receptor (beta chain) was sequenced during a study of vaccination and CD4 T cells after COVID-19. Study-level information: Nasal swab PCR detected SARS-CoV-2 in convalescent patients; eight to ten had mild disease, one severe. Convalescents were six males and four females, two of them Hispanic. Drawing of post-COVID samples took place a median roughly 100 days after diagnosis (range 35 to 161).

Germline V CDR1 and CDR2: SGHTA, FQGNSA. The CDR3 runs to 14 residues. The germline V and J ends were trimmed by 3 bases and 0 bases, with 8 bases remaining between them. Overall study findings and caveats: The cohort comprised relatively few convalescent patients, and no early post-infection timepoints were analyzed.

TCRdb analysed the PCR reads with MiXCR anew, one entry per CDR3 protein. The table has approximately 20,000 distinct CDR3 sequences, roughly 60% seen once; the top ten hold approximately 1%. As for this clonotype: The antigen remains undetermined.

The chain couples TRBV7-2 to TRBJ2-5; D is possibly TRBD1 (5 bases). The receptor was isolated from a human donor who had recovered from COVID-19. The sample in question was CD4+ T cells from blood, obtained before SARS-CoV-2 vaccination. The CDR3 protein is CASSFDRYQETQYF. CDR3 sequence (DNA): TGTGCCAGCAGCTTCGACAGATACCAAGAGACCCAGTACTTC.